The 7 T cell receptor beta chains below all came from one sample that was sequenced in a study of identical twins. A single record per CDR3 protein comes from TCRdb applying MiXCR to the 5' RACE reads. Among some 730,000 distinct CDR3 sequences listed, about 20% were seen once. A further study also used this sample, focusing on T cells expressing NK-cell markers.

The sample consisted of PBMCs. Receptor source: a woman under 30 in good health.

Only a few counts were recorded for this clonotype. V and J are TRBV6-5 and TRBJ2-7; D may be TRBD1 or TRBD2 (6 bases each). Trimming stripped 0 bases from V and 6 bases from J, with 12 bases between. The CDR3 totals 14 residues. Germline loops: CDR1 MNHEY, CDR2 SVGAGI. CDR3 sequence: CASSYSGGPGEQYF. CDR3 nucleotide sequence: TGTGCCAGCAGTTACTCGGGGGGCCCTGGCGAGCAGTACTTC.

This clonotype was observed a handful of times. The V call is TRBV12-3 or TRBV12-4, the J call TRBJ1-4; tentative D call: TRBD1 (6 bases). Trimming pared 7 bases from V and 8 bases from J, leaving 17 bases between. There are 14 residues in the CDR3. CDR3 amino acids: CASTTRGSREKLFF. The CDR3 region has the DNA TGTGCCAGCACCACCAGGGGAAGTCGCGAAAAACTGTTTTTT.

This clonotype came up a few times. The chain carries TRBV9 and TRBJ2-5, with D possibly TRBD1 on 7 matching bases. Germline V lookup: CDR1 SGDLS, CDR2 YYNGEE. V dropped 4 bases and J dropped 5 bases, with 18 bases sitting between them. The CDR3 has 15 amino acids. This CDR3 reads CASSPQGGLEETQYF. The CDR3 DNA reads TGTGCCAGCAGCCCCCAGGGGGGACTCGAGGAGACCCAGTACTTC.

V usage is TRBV7-9 and J usage is TRBJ1-6; TRBD1 is a possible D gene (5 bases). This CDR3 has 16 residues. Trimming cost V 2 bases and J 3 bases, with 11 bases left between them. Germline-derived CDR1 and CDR2 are SEHNR and FQNEAQ (reference sequence). The CDR3 DNA reads TGTGCCAGCAGCTTATCACAGGCCCTCTATAATTCACCCCTCCACTTT. The encoded protein is CASSLSQALYNSPLHF.

This clonotype has only a few counts. V gene TRBV2 combines with J gene TRBJ1-1, with 9 bases aligning to TRBD1. Germline lookup yields CDR1 SNHLY and CDR2 FYNNEI. V gave up 5 bases and J gave up 12 bases; unmatched junction bases: 10. The CDR3 is 13 residues long. The DNA for the CDR3 is TGTGCCAGCAGTCCGACAGGGGGACGGGTTTCTTTCTTT. Translation gives CASSPTGGRVSFF.

This clonotype came up a few times. The V call is TRBV4-1, the J call TRBJ1-4; the D gene is possibly TRBD1 (6 bases). CDR1 and CDR2 (germline): MGHRA, YSYEKL. There are 16 residues in the CDR3. V was pared by 1 base and J by 7 bases, with 16 bases between. CDR3 sequence (DNA): TGCGCCAGCAGCCAAGGGGGAACAGGGAGGAGTGAAAAACTGTTTTTT. This encodes CASSQGGTGRSEKLFF.

At least ten counts were recorded for this clonotype. The chain is built from TRBV12-3 or TRBV12-4 and TRBJ2-7, with 12 bases fitting TRBD2. With 6 bases clipped from V and 2 bases from J, the junction kept 2 bases outside the gene matches. CDR3 size: 14 residues. CDR3 bases: TGTGCCAGCAGCCCTAGCGGGGGGGCCTACGAGCAGTACTTC. Its translation is CASSPSGGAYEQYF.